This T cell receptor beta chain was captured in a study of OX40 agonist ivuxolimab in advanced cancers. Regarding the study as a whole: CD8+ T cells showed, on average, more clonal expansion than CD4+ cells.

Only in-frame clones appear in the TCRdb table, and some are missing; sequencing was by immunoSEQ multiplex PCR. Of 80,000 to 100,000 clones in the sample, just over 90% were seen once. On this clone: The antigen is not known.

The clonotype was recovered from an adult with an advanced solid tumor such as melanoma, head and neck, liver or kidney cancer. Source: CD4+ or CD8+ T cells sorted from blood, taken in a trial of the OX40 agonist ivuxolimab.

The CDR3 DNA sequence: TGCGCCAGCAGCCGGACAGGGGCTTCAGCATACGAGCAGTACTTC. Protein product: CASSRTGASAYEQYF. This chain uses TRBV5-1 with TRBJ2-7; 9 nucleotides match TRBD1. The CDR3 spans 15 residues. Germline V CDR1 and CDR2: SGHRS, YFSETQ. Germline trimming cut 4 bases from V and 4 bases from J; bases unmatched to any gene: 9.